A single T cell receptor beta chain is shown here with its context. This record belongs to a study of T cell responses to AZD1222 COVID-19 vaccine. Profiled with immunoSEQ multiplex PCR; TCRdb holds only in-frame clones, not every one. The sample lists about 70,000 clones, 85% to 90% occurring once. The source material was peripheral blood, sampled 28 days after the second dose of the MenACWY control vaccine. The receptor was isolated from an adult who received the MenACWY meningococcal vaccine as a control.

The CDR3 DNA follows: TGTGCCAGCAGTGAAAACCCGGGACAGCACTACAATGAGCAGTTCTTC. Translation: CASSENPGQHYNEQFF. The genes are TRBV6-1 and TRBJ2-1, with 7 bases identical to TRBD1. The CDR3 loop spans 16 amino acids. J lost 3 bases, V lost 2 bases, and 7 bases had no gene match. CDR1 MNHNS and CDR2 SASEGT come from the germline V gene.